These 18 T cell receptor beta chains were all obtained from the same sample, sequenced in a study of T cell responses to AZD1222 COVID-19 vaccine. Here immunoSEQ multiplex PCR was the method, and the copy in TCRdb shows in-frame clones only, minus some. The sample holds some 130,000 clones, more than 85% seen once. The sequences come from peripheral blood, collected on day 0 of AZD1222 vaccination. The source of these receptors is an adult in good health.

The chain carries TRBV19 and TRBJ2-3, with 8 bases aligning to TRBD2. The ends lost 6 bases at V and 0 bases at J; junction bases unmatched: 8. CDR1 and CDR2 from the germline V gene are LNHDA and SQIVND (reference sequence). The CDR3 contains 16 residues. CDR3 nucleotides: TGTGCCAGTAGCCGACTAGCGCAAACCAGCACAGATACGCAGTATTTT. Amino acids: CASSRLAQTSTDTQYF.

The chain recombines TRBV4-1 with TRBJ2-2; TRBD2 aligns across 7 bases. Looked up from germline, CDR1 is MGHRA and CDR2 is YSYEKL. The CDR3 covers 16 residues. V lost 5 bases to trimming and J lost 6 bases; unmatched junction nucleotides: 12. The CDR3 region has the DNA TGCGCCAGCAGCAACTATGGGGGAGGGCCGGCCGGGGAGCTGTTTTTT. This gives the protein CASSNYGGGPAGELFF.

This clone was observed a handful of times. The rearrangement uses TRBV5-4 and TRBJ1-1; tentative D call: TRBD1 (5 bases). The germline V gene encodes CDR1 SGHNT and CDR2 YYREEE (reference sequence). This CDR3 spans 15 amino acids. Trimming stripped 0 bases from V and 4 bases from J, with 13 bases between. In nucleotides, the CDR3 is TGTGCCAGCAGCTTGGGTCTGGGGAGGGGCACTGAAGCTTTCTTT. Encoded protein: CASSLGLGRGTEAFF. Full variable domain (remainder filled in from reference TRBV5-4 and TRBJ1-1): ETGVTQSPTHLIKTRGQQVTLRCSSQSGHNTVSWYQQALGQGPQFIFQYYREEENGRGNFPPRFSGLQFPNYSSELNVNALELDDSALYLCASSLGLGRGTEAFFGQGTRLTVV.

This clone has only one observation. The genes are TRBV19 and TRBJ1-1; 9 nucleotides agree with TRBD1. CDR1 is LNHDA, CDR2 SQIVND, per germline (reference sequence). J gave up 1 base and V 3 bases, and 6 bases lay outside the gene matches. The CDR3 is made up of 16 amino acids. The CDR3 is CASSIWTGESNTEAFF. Written as DNA, the CDR3 is TGTGCCAGTAGTATCTGGACAGGGGAATCGAACACTGAAGCTTTCTTT.

The chain is built from TRBV5-8 and TRBJ1-1; no definite D call. CDR3 length equals 13 residues. Looked up from germline, CDR1 is SGHTS and CDR2 is YDEGEE. V gave up 0 bases and J gave up 7 bases, with 10 bases separating them. The CDR3 DNA reads TGTGCCAGCAGCTTGGTCTCGACAAATGAAGCTTTCTTT. The encoded protein is CASSLVSTNEAFF.

The chain couples TRBV27 to TRBJ2-1; D gene unclear. The ends were cut back, 6 bases at V and 0 bases at J, with 6 bases in the middle. The CDR3 contains 13 residues. From germline, CDR1 is MNHEY and CDR2 SMNVEV (reference sequence). CDR3 bases: TGTGCCAGCAGGTTAAGCTCCTACAATGAGCAGTTCTTC. It translates to CASRLSSYNEQFF.

The V call is TRBV30, the J call TRBJ2-1; a weak D match, TRBD2 (6 bases). Germline lookup yields CDR1 GTSNPN and CDR2 SVGIG (reference sequence). The CDR3 length is 16 residues. Trimming took off 0 bases at V and 0 bases at J, with 12 bases between the two ends. For the CDR3, the DNA is TGTGCCTGGAGTGTTGCCTCCGGGAGCTCCTACAATGAGCAGTTCTTC. Encoded protein: CAWSVASGSSYNEQFF.

V is TRBV5-1 and J is TRBJ2-1; 8 bases are a match to TRBD2. Germline CDR1 reads SGHRS; CDR2 reads YFSETQ. V gave up 0 bases and J gave up 8 bases; unmatched junction bases: 4. This CDR3 contains 14 residues. The CDR3 nucleotides are TGCGCCAGCAGCTTGGAGCGGGGGTACGATGAGCAGTTCTTC. This sequence encodes CASSLERGYDEQFF.

This sequence joins TRBV19 and TRBJ1-1; weak D call: TRBD1 (6 bases). Germline V gene sequence: CDR1 LNHDA, CDR2 SQIVND (reference sequence). The length of the CDR3 is 14 residues. Trimming stripped 6 bases from V and 4 bases from J, with 15 bases between. The CDR3: CASRGRGLSTEAFF. Here the CDR3 DNA reads TGTGCCAGTAGAGGCAGGGGTTTGAGCACTGAAGCTTTCTTT.

V usage is TRBV30 and J usage is TRBJ1-4; D perhaps matches TRBD1 (6 bases). V was cut by 1 base and J by 5 bases, with 14 bases left in between. The germline V gene encodes CDR1 GTSNPN and CDR2 SVGIG (reference sequence). The CDR3 contains 15 residues. This chain's CDR3 is CAWSGIGQRNEKLFF. The CDR3 coding sequence is TGTGCCTGGAGTGGGATCGGACAGAGAAATGAAAAACTGTTTTTT. Drawing the rest from reference TRBV30 and TRBJ1-4, the complete variable domain is SQTIHQWPATLVQPVGSPLSLECTVEGTSNPNLYWYRQAAGRGLQLLFYSVGIGQISSEVPQNLSASRPQDRQFILSSKKLLLSDSGFYLCAWSGIGQRNEKLFFGSGTQLSVL.

Here the CDR3 reads CASTPQDTEAFF. CDR3 sequence (DNA): TGTGCCAGCACCCCACAGGACACTGAAGCTTTCTTT. This chain joins TRBV12-3 or TRBV12-4 and TRBJ1-1; a weak D match, TRBD1 (5 bases). The CDR3 totals 12 residues. V lost 7 bases to trimming and J lost 3 bases, with 9 bases between them.

CDR3 DNA: TGCAGTGCTAGTTTTGGGACTCGGACCTACGAGCAGTACTTC. Its protein is CSASFGTRTYEQYF. The chain is built from TRBV20-1 and TRBJ2-7, with D possibly being TRBD2 (6 bases). The V end was cut by 3 bases, the J end by 2 bases, with 14 bases between. There are 14 residues in the CDR3. From germline, CDR1 is DFQATT and CDR2 SNEGSKA (reference sequence).

This clone appeared a few times. CDR3 coding DNA: TGTGCCAGCAGCTTGAGCTCTGGAAACACCATATATTTT. Encoded protein: CASSLSSGNTIYF. The chain joins TRBV27 to TRBJ1-3; no definite D call. The CDR3 extends over 13 amino acids. V gave up 6 bases and J gave up 0 bases, with 6 bases separating them. Germline V gene data show CDR1 as MNHEY and CDR2 as SMNVEV (reference sequence).

This chain joins TRBV19 and TRBJ1-5, with D possibly TRBD1 on 6 matching bases. The CDR3 loop spans 15 amino acids. With 1 base removed from V and 7 bases from J, the gap between germline ends came to 14 bases. The germline V gene has CDR1 LNHDA and CDR2 SQIVND (reference sequence). The CDR3 bases are TGTGCCAGTAGTATAGTAGCAGGGGTACAACAGCCCCAGCATTTT. Protein: CASSIVAGVQQPQHF.

The V call is TRBV19, the J call TRBJ1-2, with no clear D. CDR1 and CDR2 from the germline V gene are LNHDA and SQIVND (reference sequence). CDR3 length: 15 amino acids. The germline V and J ends were trimmed by 4 bases and 4 bases, with 16 bases remaining between them. The CDR3 reads CASSNRVPLIYGYTF. CDR3 coding DNA: TGTGCCAGTAGTAACAGAGTCCCCCTAATCTATGGCTACACCTTC.

This chain's CDR3 is CASSLSALGAFF. DNA for the CDR3: TGTGCCAGCAGTTTATCGGCGCTTGGAGCTTTCTTT. This chain joins TRBV12-3 or TRBV12-4 and TRBJ1-1; D is uncertain. This CDR3 contains 12 residues. V was cut by 2 bases and J by 10 bases, with 11 bases left in between.

The rearrangement links TRBV28 to TRBJ2-7; 9 bases map to TRBD1. This CDR3 has 14 residues. Germline V lookup: CDR1 MDHEN, CDR2 SYDVKM. With V trimmed by 3 bases and J by 4 bases, 4 bases remained unmatched. The DNA for the CDR3 is TGTGCCAGCAGTTTTGGGGACAGGGATTACGAGCAGTACTTC. Protein: CASSFGDRDYEQYF.

The chain uses TRBV7-2 and TRBJ1-2; D gene ambiguous. V lost 1 base and J 4 bases, leaving 10 bases between the germline ends. This CDR3 contains 14 residues. Germline V gives CDR1 SGHTA, CDR2 FQGNSA. For the CDR3, the DNA is TGTGCCAGCAGCTTAGACGGCGAACTCTATGGCTACACCTTC. This codes for CASSLDGELYGYTF.